This T cell receptor beta chain stems from a study of blood T cell repertoires in COVID-19. Study-level background: The study drew acute and convalescent COVID-19 samples from the United States, Italy and Spain. Sources were T cells, B-cell-depleted T cells, or PBMCs; the material itself was cDNA or gDNA.

Under the authors' procedure: Estimates of nucleated cell counts were drawn from the amplification of reference gene primers. Generated by immunoSEQ multiplex PCR, the TCRdb table keeps only in-frame clones and is missing some. V, J and clone size are taken as reported in that table, and D and trimming were inferred from the DNA itself. The profile shows fewer than 500,000 clones, about 85% of them singletons. The ends lost 6 bases at V and 1 base at J; junction bases unmatched: 10. Germline values: CDR1 MDHEN, CDR2 SYDVKM. The CDR3 length is 16 residues. Material for sequencing was PBMCs or T cells enriched from blood (not recorded which). The source of this sequence is a woman aged 18-29 years with acute COVID-19. The chain is built from TRBV28 and TRBJ1-2; TRBD1 matches 8 bases. The CDR3 bases are TGTGCCAGCAGCACCCCAACAGGGGGGTATAACTATGGCTACACCTTC. It is translated as CASSTPTGGYNYGYTF.